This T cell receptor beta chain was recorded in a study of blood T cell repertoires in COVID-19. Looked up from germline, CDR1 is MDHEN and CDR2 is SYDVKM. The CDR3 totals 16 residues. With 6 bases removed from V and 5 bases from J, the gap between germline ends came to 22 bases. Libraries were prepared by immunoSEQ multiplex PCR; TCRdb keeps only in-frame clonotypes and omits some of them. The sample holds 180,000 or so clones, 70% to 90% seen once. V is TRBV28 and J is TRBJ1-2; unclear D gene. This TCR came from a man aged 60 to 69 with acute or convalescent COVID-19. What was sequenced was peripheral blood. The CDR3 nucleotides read TGTGCCAGCAGGTTCAAGATGATGGGCTTCCAATATGGCTACACCTTC. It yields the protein CASRFKMMGFQYGYTF.